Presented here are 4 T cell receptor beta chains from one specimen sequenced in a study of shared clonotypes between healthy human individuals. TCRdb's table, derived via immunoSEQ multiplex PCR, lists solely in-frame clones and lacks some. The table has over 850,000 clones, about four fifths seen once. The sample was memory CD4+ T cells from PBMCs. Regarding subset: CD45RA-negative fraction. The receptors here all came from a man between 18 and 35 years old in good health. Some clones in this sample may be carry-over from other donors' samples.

This chain's CDR3 is CASSAQGNIQYF. CDR3 DNA: TGTGCCAGCAGCGCTCAGGGGAACATTCAGTACTTC. V is TRBV9 and J is TRBJ2-4, with D possibly matching TRBD1 (6 bases). CDR1 is SGDLS and CDR2 is YYNGEE in the germline V gene. CDR3 size: 12 residues. V was clipped by 3 bases and J by 7 bases, with 8 bases between them. Using reference TRBV9 and TRBJ2-4 for the parts outside the CDR3, the full variable domain is DSGVTQTPKHLITATGQRVTLRCSPRSGDLSVYWYQQSLDQGLQFLIQYYNGEERAKGNILERFSAQQFPDLHSELNLSSLELGDSALYFCASSAQGNIQYFGAGTRLSVL.

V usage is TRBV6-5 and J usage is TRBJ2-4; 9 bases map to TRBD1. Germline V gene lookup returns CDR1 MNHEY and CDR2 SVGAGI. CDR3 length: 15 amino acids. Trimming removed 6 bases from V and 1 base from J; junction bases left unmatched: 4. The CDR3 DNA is TGTGCCAGCAGCTCACAGGGGGCGGCCAAAAACATTCAGTACTTC. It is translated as CASSSQGAAKNIQYF.

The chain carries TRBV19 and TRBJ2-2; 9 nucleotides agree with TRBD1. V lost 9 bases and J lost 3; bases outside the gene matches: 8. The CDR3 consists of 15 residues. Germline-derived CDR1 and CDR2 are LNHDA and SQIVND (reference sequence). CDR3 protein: CASKRGDRDTGELFF. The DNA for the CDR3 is TGTGCCAGCAAACGGGGGGACAGGGACACCGGGGAGCTGTTTTTT.

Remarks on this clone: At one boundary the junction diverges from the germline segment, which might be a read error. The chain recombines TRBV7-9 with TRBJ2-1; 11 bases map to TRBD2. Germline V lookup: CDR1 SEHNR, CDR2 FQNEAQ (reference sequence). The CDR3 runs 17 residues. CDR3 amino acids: CASSLALRTSGWNEQFF. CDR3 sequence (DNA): TGTGCCAGCAGCCTAGCGCTACGGACTAGCGGGTGGAATGAGCAGTTCTTC.